The TCR beta chain under discussion was sequenced for a study of T cells after yellow fever vaccination (dated by TCRdb to the late 2010s). At the level of the whole study: Libraries from fractions with low cell numbers were prepared with the SMART-Seq v4 Ultra Low Input RNA kit. To follow T-cell clones before and after both primary and booster YFV17D yellow fever vaccination, bulk TCR alpha and beta repertoires underwent longitudinal sequencing. The cohort comprised two healthy male donors, one aged 18 to 29 and one aged 30 to 39 years. Bulk PBMC replicates and cell subsets were isolated from blood drawn at multiple timepoints before and after both primary and secondary immunization. Points the paper makes about the study in general: A small fraction of clonotypes appeared in both the CD4 and CD8 compartments, likely as a result of convergent recombination. Most clones expanded after primary vaccination were re-detected after the booster (around 96% of CD4 and roughly 85% of CD8), suggesting broad memory maintenance. FACS-sorted repertoires could contain abundant contaminating clonotypes from the bulk population, so computational filtering was required. Because the study included only two donors, the extent to which the findings can be generalized is limited. Compared with the primary T-cell response, the secondary T-cell response was faster but weaker, reaching its peak on day 5 rather than on day 15.

Interpreted using the paper, the treatment or condition label stands for: live attenuated yellow fever vaccine strain. At every blood-draw timepoint, two biological replicates of bulk PBMCs were collected. PBMCs were isolated from peripheral blood using a standard Ficoll-Paque protocol. RNA was extracted with TriZol from bulk PBMCs, CD4 and CD8 fractions, and dextramer-positive and dextramer-negative fractions. Here V drops 7 bases and J drops 1 base, and the junction holds 7 bases not matched to any gene. CDR1 MDHEN and CDR2 SYDVKM were looked up in the germline V gene. The CDR3 contains 15 residues, cysteine and phenylalanine counted. Just CDR3 DNA is preserved here, 45 bases in frame from base 1. Turning to this clonotype: This clone's antigen is unknown. Base qualities are not recorded, but no much larger clone differs from it by a single base.

TCR cDNA was made using 5'RACE template switching, a step that added a universal primer site and unique molecular identifiers. Priming of cDNA synthesis was performed from both the TCR alpha and TCR beta constant segments. Library amplification involved two PCR steps, and the second step added sample barcodes and sequencing adapters. Sequencing of libraries was performed on Illumina HiSeq 2500 (2x100 bp) or NovaSeq (2x150 bp). In the paper's pipeline: MIGEC handled demultiplexing of reads and collapsing into UMI consensus sequences, while MiXCR performed V(D)J alignment. Clonotypes responding to the vaccine were identified with edgeR on replicate PBMC samples, with the criteria of FDR below 0.01 and a log2 fold change above 5 up to day 15. CD4 or CD8 identity was assigned to each bulk clonotype according to whether the clonotype was present at higher abundance in the sequenced CD4 repertoire or the sequenced CD8 repertoire. TCRdb passed the public sequencing reads through fastp at Q25 and MiXCR, retaining productive beta sequences. When rows share a CDR3 protein, they turn into one entry using the most common DNA and genes. It is TCRdb's table, rather than the study itself, that gives the V and J calls and clone size. Here the sample has hundreds of thousands of distinct CDR3 sequences; roughly 8.3% occur a single time. The ten largest clones add up to 17% of the sample.

This chain joins TRBV28 to TRBJ2-5, with 9 central nucleotides matching TRBD1. The starting material was PBMCs, obtained more than 40 days after the first yellow fever vaccination. The clonotype comes from a man aged 18 to 35 who received the YFV17D yellow fever vaccine. The CDR3 here reads CASTSPDRGQETQYF. The nucleotide sequence reads as follows: TGTGCCAGCACTTCACCGGACAGGGGCCAAGAGACCCAGTACTTC.